The 27 T cell receptor beta chains in this list originate from one sample, sequenced in a study of CD8 T cells in ankylosing spondylitis listed by TCRdb under 2017. General study outcomes and caveats: A TCR beta motif of about eight highly homologous amino acid variants appeared characteristic of blood from ankylosing spondylitis patients.

Receptor amplification or capture employed 5' RACE. Sequencing took place on an Illumina HiSeq 2500. TCRdb reanalyzed the raw reads on its own, using fastp at Q25 for trimming and MiXCR for clone calling, and kept in-frame beta chains. Each entry is one CDR3 protein sequence, shown with its most common DNA and genes. Counted in this sample were about 750,000 distinct CDR3 sequences; about 20% of them appeared once. About 19% of the sample comes from the top ten. Antigen specificity for these receptors is unknown. The sample comprised blood, either unsorted or a sorted T cell fraction (not recorded which). The receptor source for this set is a male donor with ankylosing spondylitis.

The chain links TRBV11-2 to TRBJ2-2; TRBD1 aligns across 7 bases. The CDR3 runs to 16 residues. Losses at the gene ends were 4 bases for V and 1 base for J; bases not matched to a gene: 6. CDR1 is SGHAT, CDR2 FQNNGV, per germline. CDR3 sequence: CASSYTDRKNTGELFF. In DNA form, the CDR3 reads TGTGCCAGCAGCTATACGGACAGGAAGAACACCGGGGAGCTGTTTTTT.

The chain is built from TRBV6-2 or TRBV6-3 and TRBJ2-7; 9 positions agree with TRBD2. The CDR3 runs 18 residues. From germline, CDR1 is MNHEY and CDR2 SVGEGT. Trimming removed 0 bases from V and 4 bases from J; junction bases left unmatched: 13. The CDR3 here is CASSYSPLREGNIYEQYF. CDR3 bases: TGTGCCAGCAGTTACTCGCCTCTGCGGGAGGGAAACATTTACGAGCAGTACTTC.

This clonotype was counted ten times or more. This rearrangement joins TRBV20-1 to TRBJ2-7, with 9 bases lining up with TRBD1. J lost 6 bases, V lost 5 bases, and 8 bases had no gene match. This CDR3 is 13 amino acids long. Germline assignment: CDR1 DFQATT and CDR2 SNEGSKA (reference sequence). CDR3 residues: CSARRQGVGEQYF. The CDR3 DNA is TGCAGTGCTCGAAGACAGGGGGTAGGCGAGCAGTACTTC.

The rearrangement joins TRBV29-1 to TRBJ2-4, with 8 bases identical to TRBD2. The CDR3 has 12 residues. With V trimmed by 5 bases and J by 5 bases, 2 bases remained unmatched. The V gene's germline CDR1 is SQVTM and CDR2 ANQGSEA. CDR3 in amino acids: CSVSGLENIQYF. CDR3 DNA: TGCAGCGTTTCGGGACTAGAAAACATTCAGTACTTC. Full variable domain (remainder filled in from reference TRBV29-1 and TRBJ2-4): SAVISQKPSRDICQRGTSLTIQCQVDSQVTMMFWYRQQPGQSLTLIATANQGSEATYESGFVIDKFPISRPNLTFSTLTVSNMSPEDSSIYLCSVSGLENIQYFGAGTRLSVL.

The CDR3 DNA reads TGTGCCACCCCGGTGGCAGGGAGCTACACCTTC. Translating gives CATPVAGSYTF. V gene TRBV12-3 or TRBV12-4 combines with J gene TRBJ1-2; D is possibly TRBD1 (5 bases). Between the trimmed V and J ends, which lost 10 bases and 9 bases, there was a span of 15 bases. CDR3 length: 11 residues.

This clonotype has more than one count but fewer than ten. The genes are TRBV2 and TRBJ1-1; D uncertain. Germline V CDR1 and CDR2: SNHLY, FYNNEI. Trimming took off 7 bases at V and 3 bases at J, with 12 bases between the two ends. The CDR3 consists of 13 residues. CDR3 bases: TGTGCCAGCACCTACACAGAGGACACTGAAGCTTTCTTT. It codes for CASTYTEDTEAFF.

This clonotype came up a few times. The chain uses TRBV15 and TRBJ2-7; 8 bases are a match to TRBD1. The CDR3 totals 15 residues. Germline V CDR1 and CDR2: LNHNV, YYDKDF (reference sequence). The junction had 5 bases not matched to a gene; V was cut back by 2 bases and J by 2 bases. The DNA of the CDR3 is TGTGCCACCAGCAGATACCGGACAGGGCCCTACGAGCAGTACTTC. It yields the protein CATSRYRTGPYEQYF.

The CDR3 is CASSLNTGGSNQPQHF. CDR3 in DNA: TGTGCCAGCAGCTTAAATACAGGGGGAAGTAATCAGCCCCAGCATTTT. The chain couples TRBV7-9 to TRBJ1-5; 8 positions agree with TRBD1. The CDR3 consists of 16 residues. The germline CDR1 and CDR2 sequences are SEHNR and FQNEAQ (reference sequence). Unmatched junction bases numbered 7, after V lost 2 bases and J lost 4 bases.

The chain carries TRBV18 and TRBJ1-1, with a weak D call TRBD1 (5 bases). Germline lookup yields CDR1 KGHSH and CDR2 LQKENI. Trimming took off 5 bases at V and 1 base at J, with 17 bases between the two ends. The CDR3 extends over 16 amino acids. The CDR3 DNA sequence: TGTGCCAGCTCATTTACCGCCGGGACGGGGAACACTGAAGCTTTCTTT. It is translated as CASSFTAGTGNTEAFF.

This clonotype was found a few times. The chain couples TRBV6-5 to TRBJ2-3; 7 bases are shared with TRBD2. This CDR3 spans 15 amino acids. V gave up 4 bases and J gave up 0 bases; unmatched junction bases: 4. The V gene's germline CDR1 is MNHEY and CDR2 SVGAGI. The CDR3 region has the DNA TGTGCCAGCAGTTGGGGCGGGAGTAGCACAGATACGCAGTATTTT. It is translated as CASSWGGSSTDTQYF.

This clonotype showed up many times. The chain is built from TRBV10-3 and TRBJ1-1; D is uncertain. The CDR3 has 11 residues. Trimming left V 4 bases short and J 8 bases short, with 8 bases between. The germline CDR1 and CDR2 sequences are ENHRY and SYGVKD. The CDR3 sequence: CAISGLGEAFF. The CDR3 bases are TGTGCCATCAGTGGGCTGGGAGAAGCTTTCTTT.

This clonotype has ten or more counts. The genes are TRBV29-1 and TRBJ2-1; D unclear. With 7 bases removed from V and 0 bases from J, the gap between germline ends came to 10 bases. The CDR3 has 13 residues. CDR1 is SQVTM, CDR2 ANQGSEA, per germline. CDR3 region: CSGRGSSYNEQFF. CDR3 bases: TGCAGCGGCAGAGGTAGCTCCTACAATGAGCAGTTCTTC.

This chain links TRBV6-5 with TRBJ1-2, with D uncertain. Germline CDR1 is MNHEY and CDR2 is SVGAGI. The CDR3 has 15 amino acids. V lost 2 bases, J lost 2 bases, and 12 bases lay in between. CDR3 sequence (DNA): TGTGCCAGCAGTTACGCGGCAACCCTAAACTATGGCTACACCTTC. As protein: CASSYAATLNYGYTF.

This clonotype has only a few counts. CDR3 bases: TGTGCCAGCAGTATACTAGCGGGCCCCTACAATGAGCAGTTCTTC. It encodes CASSILAGPYNEQFF. The rearrangement uses TRBV12-3 or TRBV12-4 and TRBJ2-1; TRBD2 agrees at 9 bases. Trimming at V came to 5 bases and at J to 2 bases, leaving 4 bases not matched to a gene. The CDR3 runs 15 residues.

This clonotype was seen repeatedly, ten times or more. The junction and the germline gene differ at one end; a read error may be behind it. The V call is TRBV29-1, the J call TRBJ1-1, with D tentatively TRBD1 (5 bases). This CDR3 contains 13 residues. The germline V gene encodes CDR1 SQVTM and CDR2 ANQGSEA. CDR3 sequence: CSFDSAFTTEAFF. Here the CDR3 DNA reads TGCAGCTTTGACAGCGCCTTTACTACTGAAGCTTTCTTT.

In this sample, this clonotype turned up a few times. This chain joins TRBV12-3 or TRBV12-4 and TRBJ2-3; unclear D gene. Trimming left V 7 bases short and J 4 bases short, with 18 bases between. The CDR3 has 15 residues. The chain's CDR3 is CASTQSFRTADTQYF. The CDR3 coding sequence is TGTGCCAGCACCCAATCCTTTCGGACGGCAGATACGCAGTATTTT.

This clonotype was counted ten times or more. V and J are TRBV24-1 and TRBJ2-2; D is unclear. Germline V gives CDR1 KGHDR, CDR2 SFDVKD. Deletions cut 9 bases from V and 4 bases from J, with 11 bases between. The CDR3 loop spans 13 amino acids. In nucleotides, the CDR3 is TGTGCCACCGTGAGCAGTCTCACCGGGGAGCTGTTTTTT. Protein product: CATVSSLTGELFF.

This clonotype was detected once. This sequence joins TRBV6-2 or TRBV6-3 and TRBJ2-3, with 8 nucleotides matching TRBD2. J was trimmed by 4 bases and V by 7 bases; bases with no gene match: 10. Germline V gene lookup returns CDR1 MNHEY and CDR2 SVGEGT. The CDR3 length is 15 residues. CDR3 protein: CASTNGLADADTQYF. The DNA for the CDR3 is TGTGCCAGCACTAATGGACTAGCCGACGCAGATACGCAGTATTTT.

This rearrangement joins TRBV20-1 to TRBJ2-1, with a tentative D call TRBD2 (6 bases). The CDR3 covers 18 residues. V gave up 2 bases and J gave up 0 bases, with 20 bases separating them. Per germline, CDR1 DFQATT and CDR2 SNEGSKA (reference sequence). The CDR3 here is CSARPSFSLALSYNEQFF. CDR3 sequence (DNA): TGCAGTGCTAGACCCTCTTTTAGTCTAGCGCTCTCCTACAATGAGCAGTTCTTC.

The chain uses TRBV19 and TRBJ1-2, with TRBD1 matching over 8 bases. CDR1 and CDR2 (germline): LNHDA, SQIVND (reference sequence). The CDR3 has 15 residues. V shed 10 bases and J 4 bases; nucleotides not matched to a gene: 14. The CDR3 nucleotides read TGTGCCACCCGGGAGAGGGACAGGTCCTCCTATGGCTACACCTTC. Translated, it gives CATRERDRSSYGYTF.

This clonotype was seen only a few times. The chain is built from TRBV20-1 and TRBJ1-2, with TRBD1 matching 8 bases. This CDR3 has 13 residues. The germline V gene encodes CDR1 DFQATT and CDR2 SNEGSKA (reference sequence). Trimming at V came to 8 bases and at J to 4 bases, leaving 9 bases not matched to a gene. This chain's CDR3 is CSTKQGDIYGYTF. CDR3 sequence (DNA): TGCAGTACAAAACAGGGGGATATCTATGGCTACACCTTC.

A few counts support this clonotype. V gene TRBV7-9 combines with J gene TRBJ2-7; 11 bases are shared with TRBD1. The length of the CDR3 is 17 residues. Germline values: CDR1 SEHNR, CDR2 FQNEAQ (reference sequence). The V segment lost 1 base and the J segment 4 bases; nucleotides outside the gene matches: 9. DNA of the CDR3: TGTGCCAGCAGCTTAGGCGGACAGGGGGCGAGGTCGTACGAGCAGTACTTC. This gives the protein CASSLGGQGARSYEQYF.

This clonotype has a handful of counts. The V gene is TRBV29-1, the J gene TRBJ1-1; possible D gene TRBD1, 5 bases. The germline V gene encodes CDR1 SQVTM and CDR2 ANQGSEA. This CDR3 has 14 amino acids. Trimming cost V 7 bases and J 3 bases, with 18 bases left between them. Here the CDR3 DNA reads TGCAGCGCCATTCCCGGGACGGATGACACTGAAGCTTTCTTT. Translation: CSAIPGTDDTEAFF.

This clonotype was detected a few times. V gene TRBV12-3 or TRBV12-4 combines with J gene TRBJ1-5, with D uncertain. CDR3 size: 13 residues. Trimming left V 6 bases short and J 6 bases short, with 12 bases between. CDR3 nucleotides: TGTGCCAGCAGGCGAGAGAAAGGTCAGCCCCAGCATTTT. Its translation: CASRREKGQPQHF.

This clonotype appeared a few times. The chain combines TRBV10-3 with TRBJ2-4; 13 nucleotides align to TRBD2. Germline CDR1 is ENHRY and CDR2 is SYGVKD. The V segment lost 5 bases and the J segment 5 bases; nucleotides outside the gene matches: 9. The CDR3 length is 17 residues. CDR3 sequence (DNA): TGTGCCATCAGTCCCGGACTAGCGGGAGAGAATGAAAACATTCAGTACTTC. This translates into CAISPGLAGENENIQYF.

This clonotype was picked up a small number of times. The chain employs TRBV7-9 and TRBJ1-4, with D uncertain. Germline values: CDR1 SEHNR, CDR2 FQNEAQ (reference sequence). This CDR3 has 15 amino acids. V lost 7 bases to trimming and J lost 5 bases, with 17 bases between them. The CDR3 nucleotides are TGTGCCAGCACTGATTTGGGCGGACTAAATGAAAAACTGTTTTTT. Its translation: CASTDLGGLNEKLFF.

The chain is built from TRBV12-3 or TRBV12-4 and TRBJ2-1, with TRBD1 identical over 9 bases. The CDR3 loop spans 14 amino acids. The junction had 6 bases not matched to a gene; V was cut back by 5 bases and J by 7 bases. The CDR3 loop is CASSRTGARNEQFF. In DNA, the CDR3 is TGTGCCAGCAGTCGGACAGGGGCAAGGAATGAGCAGTTCTTC.